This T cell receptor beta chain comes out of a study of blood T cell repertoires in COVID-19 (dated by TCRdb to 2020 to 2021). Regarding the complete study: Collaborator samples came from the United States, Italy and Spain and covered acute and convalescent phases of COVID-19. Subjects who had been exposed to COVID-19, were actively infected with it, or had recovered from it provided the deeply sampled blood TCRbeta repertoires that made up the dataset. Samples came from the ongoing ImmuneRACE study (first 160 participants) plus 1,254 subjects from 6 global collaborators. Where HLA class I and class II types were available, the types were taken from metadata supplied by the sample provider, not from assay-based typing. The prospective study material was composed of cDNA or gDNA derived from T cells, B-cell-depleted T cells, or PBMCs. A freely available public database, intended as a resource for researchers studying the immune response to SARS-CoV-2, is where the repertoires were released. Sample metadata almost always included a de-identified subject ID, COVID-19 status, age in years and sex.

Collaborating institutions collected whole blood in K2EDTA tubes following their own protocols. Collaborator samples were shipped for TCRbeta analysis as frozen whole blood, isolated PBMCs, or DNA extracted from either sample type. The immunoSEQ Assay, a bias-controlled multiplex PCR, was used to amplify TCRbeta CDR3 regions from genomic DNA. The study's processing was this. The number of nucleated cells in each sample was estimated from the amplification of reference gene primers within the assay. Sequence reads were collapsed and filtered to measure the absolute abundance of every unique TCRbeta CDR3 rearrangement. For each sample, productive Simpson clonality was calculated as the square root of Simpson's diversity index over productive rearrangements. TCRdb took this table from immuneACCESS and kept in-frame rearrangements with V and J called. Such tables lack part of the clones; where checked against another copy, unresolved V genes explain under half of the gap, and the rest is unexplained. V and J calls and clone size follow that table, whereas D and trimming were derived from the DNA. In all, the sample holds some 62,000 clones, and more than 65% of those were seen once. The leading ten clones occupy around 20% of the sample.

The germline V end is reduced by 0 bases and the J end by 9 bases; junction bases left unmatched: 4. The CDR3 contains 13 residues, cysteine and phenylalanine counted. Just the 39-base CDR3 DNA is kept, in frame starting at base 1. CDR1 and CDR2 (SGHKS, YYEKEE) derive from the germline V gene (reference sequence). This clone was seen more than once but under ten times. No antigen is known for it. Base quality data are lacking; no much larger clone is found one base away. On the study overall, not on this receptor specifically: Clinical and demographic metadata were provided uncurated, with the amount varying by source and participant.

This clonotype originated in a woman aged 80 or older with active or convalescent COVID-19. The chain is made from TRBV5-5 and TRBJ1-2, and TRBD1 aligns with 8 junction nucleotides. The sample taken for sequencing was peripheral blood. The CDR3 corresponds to CASSLVGTGRYTF. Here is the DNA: TGTGCCAGCAGCTTGGTCGGGACAGGCCGCTACACCTTC.